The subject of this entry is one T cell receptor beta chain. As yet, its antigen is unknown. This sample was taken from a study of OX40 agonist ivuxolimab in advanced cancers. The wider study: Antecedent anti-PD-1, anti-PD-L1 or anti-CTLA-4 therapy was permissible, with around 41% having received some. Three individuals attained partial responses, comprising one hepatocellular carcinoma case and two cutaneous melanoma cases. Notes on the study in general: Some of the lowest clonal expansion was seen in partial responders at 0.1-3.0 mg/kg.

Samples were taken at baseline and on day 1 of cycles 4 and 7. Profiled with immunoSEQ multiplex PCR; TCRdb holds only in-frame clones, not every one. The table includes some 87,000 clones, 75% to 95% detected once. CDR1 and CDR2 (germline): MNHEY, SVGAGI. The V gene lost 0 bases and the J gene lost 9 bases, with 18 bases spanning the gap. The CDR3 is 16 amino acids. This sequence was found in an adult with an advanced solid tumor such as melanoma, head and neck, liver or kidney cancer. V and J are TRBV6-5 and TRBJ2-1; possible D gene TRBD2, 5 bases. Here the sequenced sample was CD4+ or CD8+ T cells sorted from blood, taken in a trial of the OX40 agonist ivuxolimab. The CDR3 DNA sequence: TGTGCCAGCAGTTACTCCCACAGCGGCCAGCCTGGTGAGCAGTTCTTC. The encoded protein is CASSYSHSGQPGEQFF.